This TCR beta chain was documented in a study of blood T cell repertoires in COVID-19. Across the study: From the United States, Italy and Spain came samples of acute and convalescent COVID-19. Sources were T cells, B-cell-depleted T cells, or PBMCs; the material itself was cDNA or gDNA.

Germline V gene data show CDR1 as LNHDA and CDR2 as SQIVND (reference sequence). The CDR3 has 16 amino acids. With 3 bases removed from V and 2 bases from J, the gap between germline ends came to 14 bases. Original data processing: Scientists estimated how many nucleated cells there were by amplifying reference gene primers. Profiled with immunoSEQ multiplex PCR; TCRdb holds only in-frame clones, not every one. V and J calls plus clone size are reproduced from that table; the DNA served to infer D and trimming. Of a few hundred thousand clones listed, approximately 83% are singletons. Seattle patients were enrolled while actively infected and followed longitudinally.

This clonotype was obtained from a person in their 70s with COVID-19, enrolled during active disease. The rearrangement joins TRBV19 to TRBJ2-1; no reliable D call. The sequenced sample was peripheral blood. The CDR3 sequence: CASSIGFSSAYNEQFF. As DNA, the CDR3 is TGTGCCAGTAGTATTGGGTTTAGCAGCGCCTACAATGAGCAGTTCTTC.